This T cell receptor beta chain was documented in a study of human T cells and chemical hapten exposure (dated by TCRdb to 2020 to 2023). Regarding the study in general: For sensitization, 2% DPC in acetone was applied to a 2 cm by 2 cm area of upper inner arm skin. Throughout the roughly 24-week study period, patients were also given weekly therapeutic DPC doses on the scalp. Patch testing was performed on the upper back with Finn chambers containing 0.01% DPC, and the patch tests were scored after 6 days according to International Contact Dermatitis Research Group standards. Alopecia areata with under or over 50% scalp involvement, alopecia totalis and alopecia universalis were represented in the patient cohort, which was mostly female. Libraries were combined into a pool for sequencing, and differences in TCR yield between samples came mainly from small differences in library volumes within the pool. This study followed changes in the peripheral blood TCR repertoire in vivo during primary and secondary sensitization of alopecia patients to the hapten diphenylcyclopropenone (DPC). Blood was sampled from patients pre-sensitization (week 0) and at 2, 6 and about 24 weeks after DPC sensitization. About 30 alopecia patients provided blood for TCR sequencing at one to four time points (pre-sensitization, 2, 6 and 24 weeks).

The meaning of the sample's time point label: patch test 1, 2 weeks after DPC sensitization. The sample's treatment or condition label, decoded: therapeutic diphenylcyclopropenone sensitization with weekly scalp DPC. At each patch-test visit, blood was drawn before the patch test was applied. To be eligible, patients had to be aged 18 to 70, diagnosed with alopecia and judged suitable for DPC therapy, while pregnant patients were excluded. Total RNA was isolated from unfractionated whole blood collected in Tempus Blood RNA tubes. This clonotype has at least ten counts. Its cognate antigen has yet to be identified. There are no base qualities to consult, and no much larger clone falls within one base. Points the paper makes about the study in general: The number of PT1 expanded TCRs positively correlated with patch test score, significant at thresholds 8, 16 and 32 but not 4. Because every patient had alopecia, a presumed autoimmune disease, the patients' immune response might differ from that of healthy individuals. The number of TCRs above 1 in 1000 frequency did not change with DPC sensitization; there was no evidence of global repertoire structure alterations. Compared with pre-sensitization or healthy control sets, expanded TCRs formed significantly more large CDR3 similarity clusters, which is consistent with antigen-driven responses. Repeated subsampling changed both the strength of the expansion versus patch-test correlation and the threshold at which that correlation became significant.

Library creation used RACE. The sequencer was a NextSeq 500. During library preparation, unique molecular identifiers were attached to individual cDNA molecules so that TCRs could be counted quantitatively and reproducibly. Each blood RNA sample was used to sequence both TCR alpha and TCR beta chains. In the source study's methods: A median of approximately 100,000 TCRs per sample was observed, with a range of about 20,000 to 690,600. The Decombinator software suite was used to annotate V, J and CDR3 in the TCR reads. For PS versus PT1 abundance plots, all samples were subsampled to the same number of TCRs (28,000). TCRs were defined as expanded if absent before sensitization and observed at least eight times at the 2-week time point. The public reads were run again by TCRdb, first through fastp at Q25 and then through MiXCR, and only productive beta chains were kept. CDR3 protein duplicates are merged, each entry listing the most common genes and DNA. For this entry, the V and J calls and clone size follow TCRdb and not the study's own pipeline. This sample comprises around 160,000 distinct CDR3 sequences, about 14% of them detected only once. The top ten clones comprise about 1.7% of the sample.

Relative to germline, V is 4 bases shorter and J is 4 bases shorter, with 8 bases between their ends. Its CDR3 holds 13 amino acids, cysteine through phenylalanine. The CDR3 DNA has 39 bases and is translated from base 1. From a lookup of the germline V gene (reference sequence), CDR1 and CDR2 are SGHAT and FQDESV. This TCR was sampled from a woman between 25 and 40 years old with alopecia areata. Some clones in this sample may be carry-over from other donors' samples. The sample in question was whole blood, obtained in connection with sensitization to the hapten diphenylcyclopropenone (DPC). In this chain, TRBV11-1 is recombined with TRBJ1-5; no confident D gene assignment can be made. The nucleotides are TGTGCCAGCAGCTCCGGACGTAATCAGCCCCAGCATTTT. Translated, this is CASSSGRNQPQHF.